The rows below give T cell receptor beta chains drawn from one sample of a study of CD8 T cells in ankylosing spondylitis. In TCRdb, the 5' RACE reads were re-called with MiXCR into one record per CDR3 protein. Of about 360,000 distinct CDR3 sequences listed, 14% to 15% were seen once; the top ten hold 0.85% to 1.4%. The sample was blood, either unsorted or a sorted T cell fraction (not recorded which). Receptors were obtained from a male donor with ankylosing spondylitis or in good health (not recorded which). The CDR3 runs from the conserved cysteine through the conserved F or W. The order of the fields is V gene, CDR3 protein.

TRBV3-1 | CASSPLRTGPNEAFF
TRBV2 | CASGHLQRAFF
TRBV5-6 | CASSTRTGGDGANVLTF
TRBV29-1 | CSAVQGTNTEAFF
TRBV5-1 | CASSLDLAAYNEQFF
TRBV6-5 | CASSYSGSHTGELFF
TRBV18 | CASSPQPGQSEQYF
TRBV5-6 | CASSLAVSADTQYF
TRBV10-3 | CAISATGSNEKLFF
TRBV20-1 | CSTNYGVNTEAFF
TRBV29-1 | CSVEGVRTGQFYNEQFF
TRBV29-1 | CSVAKGPGRTEAFF
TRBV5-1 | CASSYRTGTYEQYF
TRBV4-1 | CASSPTGRRTEAFF
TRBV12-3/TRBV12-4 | CASRPGTALSTGELFF
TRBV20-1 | CSALRGGGSSYNEQFF
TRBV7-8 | CASSPRAAGGPIKNIQYF
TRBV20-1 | CSVGQMVYNEQFF
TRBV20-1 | CSARSDSYEQYF
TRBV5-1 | CASSLGRGARADTQYF
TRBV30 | CAWDSNGNYGYTF
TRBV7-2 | CASSLSRGYGELFF
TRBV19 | CASATTGGLGYGYTF
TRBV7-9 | CASSFGTGEYYGYTF
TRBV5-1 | CASSLEDGRGEQFF
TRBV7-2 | CASSLEVAGGTDTQYF
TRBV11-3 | CASSARDTYNEKLFF
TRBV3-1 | CASSQGPPGEAFF
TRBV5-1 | CASSFGTAYNEQFF
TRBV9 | CATPGPNYEQYF
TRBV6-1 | CASSRGGTSPGNVLTF
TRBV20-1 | CSAREVAGNTIYF
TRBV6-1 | CASGRGSGNTIYF
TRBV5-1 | CASSAADGTVRLETQYF
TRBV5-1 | CASSPGQTLAKNIQYF
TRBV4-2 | CASSRDFSYEQYF
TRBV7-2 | CASSLAGSWSSYEQYF
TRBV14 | CASSQLSRASGRGNEQFF
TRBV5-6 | CASGPGNTGELFF
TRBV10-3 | CAISESGGVDTQYF
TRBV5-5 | CASSRDNSGNTIYF
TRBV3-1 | CASSQMTSGALGAFF
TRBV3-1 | CASSQDRGRVYNEQFF
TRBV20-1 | CSAKGSGETQYF
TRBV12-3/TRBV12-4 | CASSSPGRDTQYF
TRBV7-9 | CGPGPSYNEQFF
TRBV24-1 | CATSRSQKSTF